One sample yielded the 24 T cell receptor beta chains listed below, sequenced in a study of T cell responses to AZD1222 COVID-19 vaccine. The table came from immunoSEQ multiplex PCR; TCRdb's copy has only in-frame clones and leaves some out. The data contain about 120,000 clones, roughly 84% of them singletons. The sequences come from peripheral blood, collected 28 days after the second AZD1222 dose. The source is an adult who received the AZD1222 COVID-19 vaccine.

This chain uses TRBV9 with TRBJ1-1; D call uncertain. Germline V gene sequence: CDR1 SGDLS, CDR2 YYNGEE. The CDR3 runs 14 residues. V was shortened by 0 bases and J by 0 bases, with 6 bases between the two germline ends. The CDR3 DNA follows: TGTGCCAGCAGCGTAGATCGGATGAACACTGAAGCTTTCTTT. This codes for CASSVDRMNTEAFF. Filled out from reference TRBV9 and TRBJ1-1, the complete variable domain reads DSGVTQTPKHLITATGQRVTLRCSPRSGDLSVYWYQQSLDQGLQFLIQYYNGEERAKGNILERFSAQQFPDLHSELNLSSLELGDSALYFCASSVDRMNTEAFFGQGTRLTVV.

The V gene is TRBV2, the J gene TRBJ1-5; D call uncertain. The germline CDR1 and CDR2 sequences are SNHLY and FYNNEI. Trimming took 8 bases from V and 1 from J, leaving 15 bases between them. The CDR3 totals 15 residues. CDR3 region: CASAPEAGSNQPQHF. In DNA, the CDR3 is TGTGCCAGCGCTCCCGAGGCCGGGAGCAATCAGCCCCAGCATTTT. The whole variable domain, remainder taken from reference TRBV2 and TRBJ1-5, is EPEVTQTPSHQVTQMGQEVILRCVPISNHLYFYWYRQILGQKVEFLVSFYNNEISEKSEIFDDQFSVERPDGSNFTLKIRSTKLEDSAMYFCASAPEAGSNQPQHFGDGTRLSIL.

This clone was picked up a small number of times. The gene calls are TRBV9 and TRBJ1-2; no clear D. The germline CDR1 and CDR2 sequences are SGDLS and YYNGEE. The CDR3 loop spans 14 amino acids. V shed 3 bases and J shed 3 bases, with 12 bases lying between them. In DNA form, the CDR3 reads TGTGCCAGCAGCGAGGTGGACGGTTACTATGGCTACACCTTC. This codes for CASSEVDGYYGYTF. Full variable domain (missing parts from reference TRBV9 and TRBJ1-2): DSGVTQTPKHLITATGQRVTLRCSPRSGDLSVYWYQQSLDQGLQFLIQYYNGEERAKGNILERFSAQQFPDLHSELNLSSLELGDSALYFCASSEVDGYYGYTFGSGTRLTVV.

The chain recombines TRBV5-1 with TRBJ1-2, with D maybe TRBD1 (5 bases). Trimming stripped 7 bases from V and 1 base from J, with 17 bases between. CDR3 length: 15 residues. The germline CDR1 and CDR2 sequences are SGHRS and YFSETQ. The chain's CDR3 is CASRPGTELNYGYTF. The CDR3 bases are TGCGCCAGCCGCCCCGGGACGGAACTTAACTATGGCTACACCTTC.

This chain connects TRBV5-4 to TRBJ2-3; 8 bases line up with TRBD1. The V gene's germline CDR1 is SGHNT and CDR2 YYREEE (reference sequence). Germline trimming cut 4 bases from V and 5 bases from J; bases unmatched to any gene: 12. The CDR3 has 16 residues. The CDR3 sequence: CASSPPGGRGRDTQYF. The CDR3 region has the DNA TGTGCCAGCAGCCCCCCGGGCGGCAGGGGGCGAGATACGCAGTATTTT.

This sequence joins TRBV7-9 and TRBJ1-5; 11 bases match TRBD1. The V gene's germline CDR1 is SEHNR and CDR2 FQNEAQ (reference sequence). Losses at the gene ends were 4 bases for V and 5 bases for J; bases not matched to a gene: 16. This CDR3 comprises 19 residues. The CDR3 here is CASSSYLGTGGPRDQPQHF. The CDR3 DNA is TGTGCCAGCAGCTCTTACCTTGGGACAGGGGGGCCAAGGGATCAGCCCCAGCATTTT.

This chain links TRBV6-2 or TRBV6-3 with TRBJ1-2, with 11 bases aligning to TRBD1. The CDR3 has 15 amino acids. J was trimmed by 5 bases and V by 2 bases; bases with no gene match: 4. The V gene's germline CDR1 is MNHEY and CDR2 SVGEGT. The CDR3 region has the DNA TGTGCCAGCAGTTACCGGACAGGGGGCGATTATGGCTACACCTTC. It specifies CASSYRTGGDYGYTF.

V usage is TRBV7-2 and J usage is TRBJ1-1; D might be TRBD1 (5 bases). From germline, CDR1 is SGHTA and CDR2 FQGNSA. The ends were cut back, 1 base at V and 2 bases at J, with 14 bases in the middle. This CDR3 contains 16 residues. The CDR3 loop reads CASSLGGGIKNTEAFF. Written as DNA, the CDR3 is TGTGCCAGCAGCTTAGGGGGGGGGATTAAAAACACTGAAGCTTTCTTT.

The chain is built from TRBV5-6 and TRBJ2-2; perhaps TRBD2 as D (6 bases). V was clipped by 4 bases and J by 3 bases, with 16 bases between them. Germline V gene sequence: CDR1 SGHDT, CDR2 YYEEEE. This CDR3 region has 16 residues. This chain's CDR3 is CASSTLAGSYTGELFF. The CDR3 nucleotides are TGTGCCAGCAGCACCTTGGCGGGGTCGTACACCGGGGAGCTGTTTTTT.

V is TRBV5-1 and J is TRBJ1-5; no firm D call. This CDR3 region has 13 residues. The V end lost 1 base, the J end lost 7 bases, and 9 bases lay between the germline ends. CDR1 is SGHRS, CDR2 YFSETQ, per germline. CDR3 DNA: TGCGCCAGCAGCTTGTTCTCGGACCAGCCCCAGCATTTT. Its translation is CASSLFSDQPQHF.

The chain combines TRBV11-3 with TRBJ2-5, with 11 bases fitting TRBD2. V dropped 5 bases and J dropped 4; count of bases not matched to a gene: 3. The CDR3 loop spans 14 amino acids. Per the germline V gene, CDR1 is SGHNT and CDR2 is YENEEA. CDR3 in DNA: TGTGCCAGCAGCCCCGGACTAGCGGGAGAGACCCAGTACTTC. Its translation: CASSPGLAGETQYF.

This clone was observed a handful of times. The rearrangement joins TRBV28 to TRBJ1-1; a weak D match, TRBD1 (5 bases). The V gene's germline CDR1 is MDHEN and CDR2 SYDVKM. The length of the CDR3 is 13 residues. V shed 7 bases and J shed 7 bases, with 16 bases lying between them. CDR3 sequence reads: CASTISLGGEAFF. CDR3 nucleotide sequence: TGTGCCAGCACCATCTCGCTCGGGGGTGAAGCTTTCTTT.

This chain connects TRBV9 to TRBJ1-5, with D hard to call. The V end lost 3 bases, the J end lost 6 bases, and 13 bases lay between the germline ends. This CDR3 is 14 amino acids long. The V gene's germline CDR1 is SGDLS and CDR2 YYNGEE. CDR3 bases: TGTGCCAGCAGCGCCCCGGGATTAGGTCAGCCCCAGCATTTT. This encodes CASSAPGLGQPQHF.

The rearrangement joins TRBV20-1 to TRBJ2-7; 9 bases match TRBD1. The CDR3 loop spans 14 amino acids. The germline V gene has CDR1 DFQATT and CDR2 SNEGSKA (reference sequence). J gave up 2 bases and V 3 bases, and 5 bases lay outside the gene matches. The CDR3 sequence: CSASKGQGTYEQYF. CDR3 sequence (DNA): TGCAGTGCTAGTAAAGGACAGGGGACCTACGAGCAGTACTTC.

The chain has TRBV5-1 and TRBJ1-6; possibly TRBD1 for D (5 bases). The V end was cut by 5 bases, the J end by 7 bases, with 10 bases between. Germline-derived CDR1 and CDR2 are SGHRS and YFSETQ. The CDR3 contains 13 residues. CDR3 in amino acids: CASSQGANSPLHF. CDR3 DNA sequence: TGCGCCAGCAGTCAAGGGGCGAATTCACCCCTCCACTTT.

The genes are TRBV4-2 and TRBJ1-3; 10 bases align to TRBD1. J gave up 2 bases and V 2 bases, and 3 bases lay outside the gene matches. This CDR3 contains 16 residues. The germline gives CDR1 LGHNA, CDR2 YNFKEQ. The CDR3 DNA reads TGTGCCAGCAGCCAATCAGACAGGGGGCCTGGAAACACCATATATTTT. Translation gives CASSQSDRGPGNTIYF.

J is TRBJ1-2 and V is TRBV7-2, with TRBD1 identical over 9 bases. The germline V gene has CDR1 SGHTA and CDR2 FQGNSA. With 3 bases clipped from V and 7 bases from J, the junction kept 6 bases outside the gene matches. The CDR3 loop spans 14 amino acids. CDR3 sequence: CASSFLMDRGGYTF. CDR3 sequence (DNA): TGTGCCAGCAGCTTTCTTATGGACAGGGGTGGCTACACCTTC. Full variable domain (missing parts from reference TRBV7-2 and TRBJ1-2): GAGVSQSPSNKVTEKGKDVELRCDPISGHTALYWYRQSLGQGLEFLIYFQGNSAPDKSGLPSDRFSAERTGGSVSTLTIQRTQQEDSAVYLCASSFLMDRGGYTFGSGTRLTVV.

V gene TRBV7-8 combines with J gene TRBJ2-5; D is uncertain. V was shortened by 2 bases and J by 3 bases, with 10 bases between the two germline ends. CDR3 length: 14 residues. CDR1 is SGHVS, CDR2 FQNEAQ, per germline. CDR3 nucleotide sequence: TGTGCCAGCAGCTTAAGGGTCCCCAAAGAGACCCAGTACTTC. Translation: CASSLRVPKETQYF.

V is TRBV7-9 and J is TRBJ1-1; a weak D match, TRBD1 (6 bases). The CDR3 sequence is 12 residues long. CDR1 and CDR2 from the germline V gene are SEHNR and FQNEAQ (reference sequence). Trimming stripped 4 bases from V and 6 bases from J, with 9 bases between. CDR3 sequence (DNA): TGTGCCAGCAGCTATAACAGGGCTGAAGCTTTCTTT. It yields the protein CASSYNRAEAFF.

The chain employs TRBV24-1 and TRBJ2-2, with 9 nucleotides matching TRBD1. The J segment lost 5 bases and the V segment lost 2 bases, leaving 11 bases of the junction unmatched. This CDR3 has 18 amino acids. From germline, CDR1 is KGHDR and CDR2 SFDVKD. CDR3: CATSDSRGTGMGTGELFF. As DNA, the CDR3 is TGTGCCACCAGTGATTCCAGGGGGACAGGGATGGGTACCGGGGAGCTGTTTTTT.

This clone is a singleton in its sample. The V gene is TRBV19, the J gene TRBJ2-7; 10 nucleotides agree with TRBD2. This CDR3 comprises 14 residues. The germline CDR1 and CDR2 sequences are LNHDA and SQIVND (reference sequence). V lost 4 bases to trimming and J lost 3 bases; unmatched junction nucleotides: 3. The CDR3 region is CASSTTSGYYEQYF. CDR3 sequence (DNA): TGTGCCAGTAGTACGACTAGCGGGTACTACGAGCAGTACTTC.

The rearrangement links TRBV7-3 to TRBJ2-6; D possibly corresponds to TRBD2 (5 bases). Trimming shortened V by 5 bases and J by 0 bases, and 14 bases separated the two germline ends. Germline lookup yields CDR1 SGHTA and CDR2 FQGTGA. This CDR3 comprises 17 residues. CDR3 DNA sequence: TGTGCCAGCAGCCGAGAGCGGTGGGGCTCTGGGGCCAACGTCCTGACTTTC. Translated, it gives CASSRERWGSGANVLTF.

The CDR3 loop is CASSSKSGGMFGDEQFF. For the CDR3, the DNA is TGTGCCAGCAGCTCGAAGAGCGGGGGGATGTTCGGGGATGAGCAGTTCTTC. The V gene is TRBV11-3, the J gene TRBJ2-1; 9 bases agree with TRBD2. The CDR3 sequence is 17 residues long. Germline V CDR1 and CDR2: SGHNT, YENEEA. Trimming took 4 bases from V and 8 from J; bases not matched to a gene: 15.

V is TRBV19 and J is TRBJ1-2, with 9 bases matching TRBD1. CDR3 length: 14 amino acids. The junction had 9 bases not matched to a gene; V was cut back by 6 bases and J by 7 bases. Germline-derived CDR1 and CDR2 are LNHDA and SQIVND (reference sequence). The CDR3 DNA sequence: TGTGCCAGTAGCCCTCTGGACAGGGGCTTTGGCTACACCTTC. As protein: CASSPLDRGFGYTF.